This TCR beta chain is from a study of T cell responses to AZD1222 COVID-19 vaccine. The CDR3 has 13 amino acids. Germline CDR1 SGHRS, CDR2 YFSETQ. V lost 3 bases and J lost 5; bases outside the gene matches: 5. Measured with immunoSEQ multiplex PCR; TCRdb has only the in-frame clones, and not every one. The sample contains approximately 160,000 clones, approximately 90% of which appear only once. Sequencing used peripheral blood, obtained 28 days after the second AZD1222 dose. The clonotype originates from an adult who received the AZD1222 COVID-19 vaccine. V gene TRBV5-1 combines with J gene TRBJ2-7; 7 positions match TRBD1. For the CDR3, the DNA is TGCGCCAGCAGCTCGACAGGGCGGGACGAGCAGTACTTC. Protein product: CASSSTGRDEQYF.